One and the same sample provided the 31 T cell receptor beta chains below, sequenced in a study of T cells in Graves' hyperthyroidism and ophthalmopathy. The CDR3 regions of TCR beta were amplified from RNA transcripts. First-round RT-PCR targeting the TCR CDR3 was performed with the HTBI primer set. TCRdb itself ran the multiplex PCR reads through MiXCR, one entry per CDR3 protein. In the table there are hundreds of thousands of distinct CDR3 sequences, about 15% of which are singletons. Source material: blood. These receptors came from a woman aged 40-49 years with Graves' ophthalmopathy.

V and J are TRBV29-1 and TRBJ1-2; D possibly corresponds to TRBD1 (5 bases). CDR1 is SQVTM, CDR2 ANQGSEA, per germline. V lost 7 bases to trimming and J lost 0 bases, with 21 bases between them. The CDR3 totals 16 residues. The CDR3 nucleotides are TGCAGCGCCCTAAGATGGGGGGGAAGGGCTAACTATGGCTACACCTTC. It is translated as CSALRWGGRANYGYTF.

This clonotype was detected ten times or more. DNA of the CDR3: TGCGCCAGCAGCCAAGCCGGGACTGGGCAAGAGACCCAGTACTTC. This sequence encodes CASSQAGTGQETQYF. The chain is built from TRBV4-1 and TRBJ2-5; possible D gene TRBD2, 6 bases. Deletions cut 1 base from V and 2 bases from J, with 11 bases between. Germline CDR1 is MGHRA and CDR2 is YSYEKL. The CDR3 consists of 15 residues.

This clonotype was recorded at least ten times. The J gene is TRBJ1-5, the V gene TRBV2; a weak D match, TRBD1 (5 bases). Germline lookup yields CDR1 SNHLY and CDR2 FYNNEI. The CDR3 extends over 14 amino acids. The ends were cut back, 8 bases at V and 7 bases at J, with 18 bases in the middle. As DNA, the CDR3 is TGTGCCAGCCGATCGGAGGGACGCGGACAGCCCCAGCATTTT. It translates to CASRSEGRGQPQHF.

The table lists this clonotype with many counts. This chain uses TRBV6-5 with TRBJ2-2; D gene uncertain. The CDR3 loop spans 14 amino acids. Germline V gives CDR1 MNHEY, CDR2 SVGAGI. Trimming left V 2 bases short and J 3 bases short, with 7 bases between. The CDR3 DNA reads TGTGCCAGCAGTTACATTGGGGACACCGGGGAGCTGTTTTTT. Amino acid sequence: CASSYIGDTGELFF.

This clonotype was seen ten or more times. The V and J genes are TRBV5-1 and TRBJ1-2, with D tentatively TRBD1 (6 bases). The V and J ends lost 1 base and 8 bases respectively, with 18 bases between them. CDR3 length: 15 amino acids. Germline loops: CDR1 SGHRS, CDR2 YFSETQ. The CDR3 DNA sequence: TGCGCCAGCAGCTTGTCGGCCGGGACATCCGGCGGCTACACCTTC. Protein: CASSLSAGTSGGYTF.

This clonotype was seen at least ten times. The gene calls are TRBV29-1 and TRBJ1-2; D gene unclear. Germline V gene sequence: CDR1 SQVTM, CDR2 ANQGSEA. V lost 8 bases, J lost 0 bases, and 13 bases lay in between. This CDR3 is built from 13 residues. The CDR3 nucleotides are TGCAGCACCTCGACACGGTCTAACTATGGCTACACCTTC. Its protein product is CSTSTRSNYGYTF.

The genes are TRBV12-3 or TRBV12-4 and TRBJ2-2; TRBD1 matches at 7 bases. With V trimmed by 10 bases and J by 5 bases, 10 bases remained unmatched. The CDR3 has 14 residues. The CDR3 loop reads CATDRADATGELFF. The CDR3, as DNA: TGTGCCACCGACAGGGCCGATGCAACCGGGGAGCTGTTTTTT.

This clonotype was recorded at least ten times. The rearrangement joins TRBV29-1 to TRBJ2-5; TRBD1 is a possible D gene (6 bases). Germline V gives CDR1 SQVTM, CDR2 ANQGSEA. The V end was cut by 5 bases, the J end by 2 bases, with 21 bases between. This CDR3 region has 16 residues. The CDR3 coding sequence is TGCAGCGTTTCGAAAACAGGGACCCCTTTTCAAGAGACCCAGTACTTC. Its translation: CSVSKTGTPFQETQYF.

This clonotype was seen repeatedly, ten times or more. The chain recombines TRBV29-1 with TRBJ2-5, with TRBD2 matching 7 bases. Trimming took 3 bases from V and 2 from J; bases not matched to a gene: 3. This CDR3 has 13 amino acids. In germline, CDR1 is SQVTM, CDR2 ANQGSEA. The CDR3 is CSVDGAGQETQYF. In nucleotides, the CDR3 is TGCAGCGTTGACGGAGCGGGGCAAGAGACCCAGTACTTC. The whole variable domain, filled in from reference TRBV29-1 and TRBJ2-5, reads SAVISQKPSRDICQRGTSLTIQCQVDSQVTMMFWYRQQPGQSLTLIATANQGSEATYESGFVIDKFPISRPNLTFSTLTVSNMSPEDSSIYLCSVDGAGQETQYFGPGTRLLVL.

This clonotype was seen repeatedly, ten times or more. This may stem from a read error, because a much larger clone lies one nucleotide away. This CDR3 is missing its conserved last phenylalanine or tryptophan, likely due to a read error. The chain is built from TRBV6-5 and TRBJ1-2; perhaps TRBD1 as D (6 bases). There are 13 residues in the CDR3. The V end lost 2 bases, the J end lost 7 bases, and 11 bases lay between the germline ends. Germline values: CDR1 MNHEY, CDR2 SVGAGI. This chain's CDR3 is CASSYDRDTGYTL. The CDR3 DNA sequence: TGTGCCAGCAGTTACGACCGGGACACTGGCTACACCCTC.

The CDR3 DNA is TGCAGCGCCGCCGGGTCTGGCAATCAGCCCCAGCATTTT. Its translation is CSAAGSGNQPQHF. The chain carries TRBV29-1 and TRBJ1-5; D not resolved. Germline CDR1 reads SQVTM; CDR2 reads ANQGSEA. V shed 7 bases and J shed 2 bases, with 12 bases lying between them. CDR3 length: 13 amino acids. The full variable domain, in which reference TRBV29-1 and TRBJ1-5 provide the parts outside the CDR3, is SAVISQKPSRDICQRGTSLTIQCQVDSQVTMMFWYRQQPGQSLTLIATANQGSEATYESGFVIDKFPISRPNLTFSTLTVSNMSPEDSSIYLCSAAGSGNQPQHFGDGTRLSIL.

This sequence joins TRBV20-1 and TRBJ2-7; D tentatively fits TRBD1 or TRBD2 (5 bases each). The CDR3 is 15 residues long. From germline, CDR1 is DFQATT and CDR2 SNEGSKA (reference sequence). The ends were cut back, 0 bases at V and 3 bases at J, with 15 bases in the middle. DNA for the CDR3: TGCAGTGCTAGAGAGAGGGGTTTATGGGGCTACGAGCAGTACTTC. It translates to CSARERGLWGYEQYF.

At least ten counts were recorded for this clonotype. This rearrangement joins TRBV20-1 to TRBJ2-7; TRBD1 might be the D (5 bases). Trimming removed 0 bases from V and 3 bases from J, with 15 bases in between. Per germline, CDR1 DFQATT and CDR2 SNEGSKA (reference sequence). This CDR3 is built from 15 residues. The DNA for the CDR3 is TGCAGTGCTAGAGATCTAACAGGTTCTATCTACGAGCAGTACTTC. Amino acids: CSARDLTGSIYEQYF.

This clonotype was counted at least ten times. The rearrangement joins TRBV11-2 to TRBJ2-4, with 9 bases lining up with TRBD1. CDR3 size: 17 residues. J lost 1 base, V lost 4 bases, and 8 bases had no gene match. Germline-derived CDR1 and CDR2 are SGHAT and FQNNGV. As DNA, the CDR3 is TGTGCCAGCAGCTCCCGACAGGGGGTATCGGCCAAAAACATTCAGTACTTC. Its protein is CASSSRQGVSAKNIQYF.

In this sample, this clonotype turned up many times. The rearrangement joins TRBV29-1 to TRBJ2-7; a possible D gene is TRBD1 (6 bases). Trimming pared 6 bases from V and 2 bases from J, leaving 11 bases between. This CDR3 is built from 12 residues. From germline, CDR1 is SQVTM and CDR2 ANQGSEA. The CDR3 reads CSVRQETYEQYF. CDR3 bases: TGCAGCGTCCGACAGGAGACCTACGAGCAGTACTTC.

This clonotype came up a few times. The gene calls are TRBV20-1 and TRBJ2-7; 7 positions agree with TRBD2. Germline V lookup: CDR1 DFQATT, CDR2 SNEGSKA (reference sequence). This CDR3 comprises 17 residues. V dropped 4 bases and J dropped 5; count of bases not matched to a gene: 20. The CDR3 DNA reads TGCAGTGCTACCTTCAGCACACTCGCGGGAGCTGCCCACGAGCAGTACTTC. This encodes CSATFSTLAGAAHEQYF.

The chain links TRBV28 to TRBJ2-7; 8 nucleotides align to TRBD2. The ends lost 5 bases at V and 2 bases at J; junction bases unmatched: 11. The CDR3 contains 16 residues. Germline lookup yields CDR1 MDHEN and CDR2 SYDVKM. CDR3 protein: CASSPGVGTRTYEQYF. The CDR3 DNA reads as TGTGCCAGCAGTCCCGGCGTAGGGACTAGAACCTACGAGCAGTACTTC.

Ten or more counts support this clonotype. This rearrangement joins TRBV6-5 to TRBJ2-7; D is ambiguous. The CDR3 runs 13 residues. Germline-derived CDR1 and CDR2 are MNHEY and SVGAGI. The germline V and J ends were trimmed by 2 bases and 3 bases, with 8 bases remaining between them. The CDR3 here is CASSYQPSYEQYF. The DNA for the CDR3 is TGTGCCAGCAGTTACCAACCAAGCTACGAGCAGTACTTC.

This clonotype was counted at least ten times. This sequence joins TRBV7-3 and TRBJ1-1; D remains unclear. Germline-derived CDR1 and CDR2 are SGHTA and FQGTGA. This CDR3 has 13 residues. Trimming took 8 bases from V and 1 from J, leaving 11 bases between them. The CDR3 reads CASAPDANTEAFF. The CDR3 DNA is TGTGCCAGCGCGCCTGACGCGAACACTGAAGCTTTCTTT. Supplemented by reference TRBV7-3 and TRBJ1-1, the full variable domain reads GAGVSQTPSNKVTEKGKYVELRCDPISGHTALYWYRQSLGQGPEFLIYFQGTGAADDSGLPNDRFFAVRPEGSVSTLKIQRTERGDSAVYLCASAPDANTEAFFGQGTRLTVV.

The sample holds many counts of this clonotype. DNA for the CDR3: TGTGCCAGCAGTTTTGCGGAGAACTACGAGCAGTACTTC. Protein: CASSFAENYEQYF. J is TRBJ2-7 and V is TRBV12-3 or TRBV12-4; D is unresolved. Trimming took 3 bases from V and 3 from J, leaving 9 bases between them. The CDR3 contains 13 residues.

This clonotype was counted many times. The chain combines TRBV2 with TRBJ2-7; TRBD2 matches at 12 bases. Germline-derived CDR1 and CDR2 are SNHLY and FYNNEI. The trim removed 6 bases at V and 4 bases at J, leaving 7 bases unmatched. CDR3 length equals 15 residues. In nucleotides, the CDR3 is TGTGCCAGCAGAGTTCTAGCGGGAGGGCCATACGAGCAGTACTTC. Protein sequence: CASRVLAGGPYEQYF.

In this sample, this clonotype turned up many times. The chain employs TRBV10-3 and TRBJ1-3; D is ambiguous. The length of the CDR3 is 13 residues. CDR1 ENHRY and CDR2 SYGVKD come from the germline V gene. V was pared by 5 bases and J by 2 bases, with 7 bases between. CDR3: CAISSGAGNTIYF. CDR3 DNA: TGTGCCATCAGTTCAGGTGCTGGAAACACCATATATTTT.

This clonotype has ten or more counts. The chain recombines TRBV7-2 with TRBJ2-7, with D unclear. V lost 2 bases and J lost 5, with 10 bases in between. Germline CDR1 and CDR2: SGHTA and FQGNSA. The CDR3 totals 13 residues. CDR3 amino acids: CASSLNPNDEQYF. The CDR3 DNA sequence: TGTGCCAGCAGCTTAAATCCCAACGACGAGCAGTACTTC.

CDR3 in DNA: TGTGCCAGCAGTCTGGACAGGGCTTCAGAGACCCAGTACTTC. Amino acid sequence: CASSLDRASETQYF. The V and J genes are TRBV2 and TRBJ2-5, with TRBD1 identical over 8 bases. The length of the CDR3 is 14 residues. V dropped 5 bases and J dropped 4; count of bases not matched to a gene: 6. In germline, CDR1 is SNHLY, CDR2 FYNNEI.

Many counts were recorded for this clonotype. The chain is built from TRBV9 and TRBJ2-2; 7 bases are shared with TRBD1. CDR1 and CDR2 (germline): SGDLS, YYNGEE. The length of the CDR3 is 14 residues. V gave up 4 bases and J gave up 4 bases; unmatched junction bases: 4. The CDR3 DNA is TGTGCCAGCAGCTACGACAGGGTCACCGGGGAGCTGTTTTTT. It yields the protein CASSYDRVTGELFF.

The V gene is TRBV12-3 or TRBV12-4, the J gene TRBJ1-6, with D maybe TRBD1 (5 bases). This CDR3 is 15 amino acids long. V was clipped by 6 bases and J by 6 bases, with 15 bases between them. The chain's CDR3 is CASSHSGTVNSPLHF. CDR3 DNA: TGTGCCAGCAGCCACTCCGGGACGGTTAATTCACCCCTCCACTTT.

This clonotype showed up many times. The J gene is TRBJ2-5, the V gene TRBV20-1, with D hard to call. CDR1 DFQATT and CDR2 SNEGSKA come from the germline V gene (reference sequence). This CDR3 is 12 amino acids long. The V gene lost 3 bases and the J gene lost 5 bases, with 10 bases spanning the gap. The CDR3, as DNA: TGCAGTGCTAGTCGGTTCGGGGAGACCCAGTACTTC. Its protein product is CSASRFGETQYF.

This clonotype was found many times. The V and J genes are TRBV12-3 or TRBV12-4 and TRBJ1-5, with D maybe TRBD1 (5 bases). The V end lost 7 bases, the J end lost 6 bases, and 13 bases lay between the germline ends. CDR3 length equals 13 residues. The CDR3 nucleotides read TGTGCCAGCACCTGGGGGGTAGGTCAGCCCCAGCATTTT. This sequence encodes CASTWGVGQPQHF.

This clonotype showed up many times. V usage is TRBV19 and J usage is TRBJ2-7; the D call may be TRBD1 or TRBD2 (5 bases each). CDR1 is LNHDA and CDR2 is SQIVND in the germline V gene (reference sequence). V was clipped by 1 base and J by 2 bases, with 9 bases between them. There are 14 residues in the CDR3. This chain's CDR3 is CASSIGMGAYEQYF. In DNA, the CDR3 is TGTGCCAGTAGTATAGGAATGGGGGCCTACGAGCAGTACTTC.

This clonotype was seen ten or more times. Here the CDR3 reads CAISVRPGTDTEAFF. CDR3 bases: TGTGCCATCAGTGTCCGGCCAGGGACGGACACTGAAGCTTTCTTT. The chain recombines TRBV10-3 with TRBJ1-1, with D perhaps matching TRBD1 (5 bases). V lost 4 bases to trimming and J lost 3 bases, with 15 bases between them. The CDR3 spans 15 residues. The V gene's germline CDR1 is ENHRY and CDR2 SYGVKD.

This clonotype has only one observation. The gene calls are TRBV24-1 and TRBJ1-1, with a possible D match to TRBD1 (6 bases). The CDR3 runs to 14 residues. Trimming cost V 8 bases and J 5 bases, with 17 bases left between them. CDR1 and CDR2 from the germline V gene are KGHDR and SFDVKD. This chain's CDR3 is CATTAGGRETEAFF. The CDR3 DNA reads TGTGCCACCACAGCGGGGGGGCGGGAAACTGAAGCTTTCTTT.